These 7 T cell receptor beta chains were sequenced from one sample in a study of tumor and adjacent non-tumor tissue in lung cancer. RNA was extracted from bulk tissue without any cell sorting. Distant lung tissue was collected more than 3 cm away from the tumor edge. A modified ARM-PCR protocol with three rounds of nested PCR amplified TCRbeta. From the multiplex PCR reads, TCRdb called clonotypes with MiXCR, one entry per CDR3 protein. The sample includes about 43,000 distinct CDR3 sequences, 60% seen only once; the top ten take around 45%. The source material was distant non-tumor lung tissue. Receptor source: a man in his fifties with non-small cell lung cancer.

On this clonotype itself: This CDR3 fails to terminate in the conserved phenylalanine or tryptophan, so it likely reflects a read error. It is unclear where the CDR3 begins or ends on the DNA, so no DNA is shown, and the CDR3 is as TCRdb lists it. V usage is TRBV11-2 and J usage is TRBJ2-5. CDR1 SGHAT and CDR2 FQNNGV come from the germline V gene. The CDR3 is 13 residues long, ends included. CDR3 sequence reads: CASSKGRQGTLYL.

V is TRBV4-1 and J is TRBJ2-5; 7 bases are shared with TRBD1. This CDR3 is built from 15 residues. V shed 5 bases, J shed 6 bases, and the junction held 12 bases outside the gene matches. The germline V gene encodes CDR1 MGHRA and CDR2 YSYEKL. CDR3 region: CASSSLETGIKTQYF. CDR3 nucleotides: TGCGCCAGCAGCTCCCTCGAGACAGGGATAAAGACCCAGTACTTC.

This clonotype was found once. A read error may be the cause here, since a much bigger clone is one base away. Here the CDR3 omits its conserved ending phenylalanine or tryptophan, so a read error is the likely source. The chain has TRBV29-1 and TRBJ2-2; D call uncertain. Germline CDR1 is SQVTM and CDR2 is ANQGSEA. This CDR3 is 13 amino acids long. Here the CDR3 DNA reads TGCGGCGTTGAAGGCTTAGGGACCGGGGAGCTGTTTTCT. Amino acids: CGVEGLGTGELFS.

This clonotype was recorded a few times. The chain is built from TRBV7-3 and TRBJ2-1; D is perhaps TRBD1 (5 bases). From germline, CDR1 is SGHTA and CDR2 FQGTGA. The CDR3 has 13 residues. V was shortened by 2 bases and J by 6 bases, with 8 bases between the two germline ends. CDR3 sequence (DNA): TGTGCCAGCAGCTTAGGGCAGGGCAATGAGCAGTTCTTC. Protein sequence: CASSLGQGNEQFF.

As regards this clonotype: Given the absence of the conserved phenylalanine or tryptophan at the CDR3 end, a read error is likely. Because the CDR3's place on the DNA is in doubt, the DNA is left out and the CDR3 is given as listed by TCRdb. The J gene is TRBJ1-6, the V gene TRBV29-1. A total of 14 residues make up the CDR3, ends included. Germline V gives CDR1 SQVTM, CDR2 ANQGSEA. CDR3 loop: CSVATDGSNSPFHL.

On this clonotype itself: Just one base apart from a much larger clone, this may be a read error. The rearrangement uses TRBV7-9 and TRBJ2-1; maybe TRBD2 (7 bases). V was cut by 2 bases and J by 6 bases, with 14 bases left in between. Looked up from germline, CDR1 is SEHNR and CDR2 is FQNEAQ (reference sequence). The CDR3 is 15 amino acids. The CDR3, as DNA: TGTGCCAGCAGCTTACGAGGGGGGGTCGTCAATGAGCAGTTCTTC. This translates into CASSLRGGVVNEQFF.

This clonotype showed up many times. The CDR3 sequence is CSALAGGQETQYF. Here the CDR3 DNA reads TGCAGTGCTCTAGCGGGAGGCCAAGAGACCCAGTACTTC. The rearrangement joins TRBV20-1 to TRBJ2-5; 11 bases align to TRBD2. V lost 5 bases, J lost 1 base, and 0 bases stayed unmatched. From germline, CDR1 is DFQATT and CDR2 SNEGSKA (reference sequence). The CDR3 covers 13 residues.